This record covers a single TCR beta chain. Its cognate antigen is unknown. Described treatment: approximately 9-day PBMC culture with coronavirus spike peptide pools or control peptides (ViraFEST assay). The data are from a study of vaccination and CD4 T cells after COVID-19. Study-wide points: Relatively few convalescent patients and no early post-infection timepoints were analyzed. The authors identified 304 of 307 vaccine-specific clones in convalescent patients as spike mono-reactive.

The Oncomine TCR Beta short-read assay was applied to DNA of cultured CD4+ T cells. TCRdb processed the PCR reads anew with MiXCR; each CDR3 protein has one entry. The table includes about 7,100 distinct CDR3 sequences, 66% detected once. The sample comprised CD4+ T cells from blood, cultured in vitro. This receptor was identified in a human donor who had recovered from COVID-19.

DNA of the CDR3: TGTGCCAGCAGCTTCTGGGGCATGCGGACTGAAGCTTTCTTT. Protein product: CASSFWGMRTEAFF. This chain connects TRBV11-1 to TRBJ1-1; D may be TRBD1 (5 bases). CDR1 is SGHAT and CDR2 is FQDESV in the germline V gene (reference sequence). CDR3 length equals 14 residues. Trimming cost V 3 bases and J 5 bases, with 13 bases left between them.